This T cell receptor (beta chain) was captured by sequencing in a study of blood T cell repertoires in COVID-19. The germline CDR1 and CDR2 sequences are SGHTA and FQGNSA. The J segment lost 6 bases and the V segment lost 1 base, leaving 3 bases of the junction unmatched. The CDR3 is made up of 15 amino acids. Regarding this clone: The same CDR3 is also encoded by other DNA sequences in this sample.

The table came from immunoSEQ multiplex PCR; TCRdb's copy has only in-frame clones and leaves some out. The sample has approximately 210,000 clones; approximately 82% are singletons. The clonotype originates from a woman at least 80 years old with acute or convalescent COVID-19. The V and J genes are TRBV7-2 and TRBJ1-5, with 10 positions matching TRBD1. Sequencing input: peripheral blood. CDR3 sequence reads: CASSLGGTGVQPQHF. The CDR3 DNA reads TGTGCCAGCAGCTTAGGGGGGACAGGGGTTCAGCCCCAGCATTTT.